This T cell receptor beta chain comes out of a study of T cells in Graves' hyperthyroidism and ophthalmopathy. V was trimmed by 3 bases and J by 1 base, leaving 9 bases between them. CDR1 is LNHDA, CDR2 SQIVND, per germline (reference sequence). The CDR3 is 14 residues long. This clonotype was recorded many times. Its antigen remains unidentified. General study results and limits: Ophthalmopathy got predicted by the model a median about 6.5 months before its onset.

TCR beta CDR3 region amplification was performed from RNA transcripts. A first-round RT-PCR of the TCR CDR3 used the HTBI primer set. Via MiXCR, TCRdb re-called the multiplex PCR reads, giving one row per CDR3 protein. The table records under 250,000 distinct CDR3 sequences, roughly 22% of them present only once. V and J are TRBV19 and TRBJ1-1; D unclear. What was sequenced was blood. The receptor comes from a woman in her thirties or forties with Graves' ophthalmopathy. The CDR3 DNA reads as TGTGCCAGTAGTATTTCACATGGGAACACTGAAGCTTTCTTT. Amino acids: CASSISHGNTEAFF.